The source of this T cell receptor (beta chain) is a study of neoadjuvant anti-PD-1 for oral cavity cancer (dated by TCRdb to the early 2020s). Study-level background: Patients mostly received three to four biweekly doses of nivolumab at 3 mg/kg before curative-intent surgical resection. The parent correlative cohort included some twelve patients, with an approximately 34% response rate. A fourth nivolumab dose was given around day 43 to patients without progression, and definitive surgical resection was performed in those patients on days 50-56. Under RECIST 1.1, a patient counted as a responder if showing complete response, partial response or stable disease, and as a non-responder if showing progression.

For deep sequencing, PBMC libraries mostly used approximately 500 ng of input genomic DNA, with six replicates for each sample. The immunoSEQ hsTCRbeta kit was used to prepare TCRbeta libraries according to the manufacturer's instructions. An Illumina NovaSeq 6000 S4 flow cell was used to sequence the final libraries, which had first been combined to 3 nM. Turning to the authors' computational methods: The immunoSEQ Analyzer handled quality control and preprocessing of the raw data. The analysis was limited to productive rearrangements, and each clonotype was defined by a unique CDR3 amino acid sequence. Repertoire clonality was estimated as the Gini-Simpson index, which was calculated using the R package tcR. Student's t test was used to compare Gini indices, while Pearson correlation assessed associations with tumor size change. TCRdb's version of the immuneACCESS table is confined to in-frame rearrangements and falls short of the full clone set. An unresolved V gene accounts for under half of the shortfall where checked; the remainder is of unknown origin. V, J and clone size are taken as reported in that table, and D and trimming were inferred from the DNA itself. For this sample the table gives around 65,000 clones, of which 86% were detected only once. In total, the top ten clones hold roughly 3% of the sample.

Measured from the cysteine to the phenylalanine, the CDR3 is 14 residues long. The retained sequence is limited to the CDR3, 42 bases, with the frame set at the first base. V is cut by 7 bases and J by 3 bases, and the space between the germline ends is 13 bases. CDR1 and CDR2 are read off the germline V gene as SNHLY and FYNNEI. Comments on this clone: Its antigen is not yet known. Base qualities are not at hand, and no much larger clone is one base apart.

Explained via the paper, the time point label denotes: after neoadjuvant nivolumab, at surgical resection. Patients were newly diagnosed with stage II-IVA oral cavity squamous cell carcinoma and had received no prior systemic or radiation treatment. The cohort consisted of patients with HPV-negative, locally advanced oral cavity squamous cell carcinoma. Peripheral blood mononuclear cells were analyzed directly, without maintenance or expansion in culture. The samples were obtained from a longitudinal correlative study of a single-arm phase II trial testing neoadjuvant nivolumab in oral cavity squamous cell carcinoma. Subject-matched pre- and post-treatment PBMCs and tumors from three responders and three non-responders were subjected to genomic DNA-based TCRbeta sequencing. Peripheral blood mononuclear cells were collected before nivolumab treatment and again after treatment, at the time of surgery. The Maxwell RSC DNA from Cells kit was used to extract genomic DNA from PBMCs.

What the study reported, not specific to this receptor: Higher pretreatment blood Treg/Th17 ratios correlated with both higher pretreatment blood TCRbeta clonality and lower post-treatment tumor TCRbeta clonality. The TCR analyses had only three patients in each response group, and the authors called for validation in larger cohorts. After neoadjuvant nivolumab, T cell clonality (Gini index) in PBMCs was significantly higher in non-responders than in responders.

This receptor was identified in a person aged 35-79 years with oral cavity squamous cell carcinoma. The sample was PBMCs, taken after nivolumab (anti-PD-1) treatment. Here the chain combines TRBV2 and TRBJ1-5, and the D gene may be TRBD1, 5 bases matching. The CDR3 amino acid sequence is: CASNRLGVNQPQHF. The sequence in DNA is TGTGCCAGCAATCGGCTGGGGGTCAATCAGCCCCAGCATTTT.